The rows below give T cell receptor beta chains drawn from one sample of a study of blood T cell repertoires in COVID-19. Repertoires were generated with immunoSEQ multiplex PCR, while TCRdb's copy carries only in-frame clones and drops some. This sample yields around 250,000 clones, of which about 80% are seen a single time; approximately 3.6% belongs to the top ten. Sequencing was carried out using PBMCs or T cells enriched from blood (not recorded which). These receptors all come from a man between 50 and 59 years old who had recovered from COVID-19. The CDR3 runs from the conserved cysteine through the conserved F or W. The order of the fields is clone size, D gene, J gene, V gene, CDR3 protein, CDR3 DNA. A D gene is named only where the DNA matches it firmly. Size is stated for part of the rows, as once, few or many counts, or as a class when the clone is expanded.

>NA|NA|TRBJ1-6|TRBV4-1
CASSQEREGFGSPLHF
TGCGCCAGCAGCCAAGAAAGGGAGGGATTTGGTTCACCCCTCCACTTT
>NA|TRBD1|TRBJ1-2|TRBV5-5
CASSDHLTGDYGYTF
TGTGCCAGCAGCGATCACCTCACAGGGGACTATGGCTACACCTTC
>NA|TRBD1|TRBJ1-2|TRBV12-5
CASGLVPGQGYGYTF
TGTGCTAGTGGTTTGGTACCGGGACAGGGATATGGCTACACCTTC
>NA|TRBD1|TRBJ1-1|TRBV9
CASSRGTGPNTEAFF
TGTGCCAGCAGCAGAGGGACAGGCCCGAACACTGAAGCTTTCTTT
>NA|NA|TRBJ2-7|TRBV30
CAYSPRRGTYEQYF
TGTGCCTACTCCCCTAGGCGGGGAACCTACGAGCAGTACTTC
>NA|NA|TRBJ2-2|TRBV7-6
CASSQAQARTGELFF
TGTGCCAGCAGCCAGGCTCAGGCGCGAACCGGGGAGCTGTTTTTT
>NA|NA|TRBJ1-6|TRBV7-6
CASSLLAGTSSPLHF
TGTGCCAGCAGCTTACTGGCAGGAACTAGTTCACCCCTCCACTTT
>NA|TRBD2|TRBJ2-4|TRBV10-2
CASSERERGAGGLGAKNIQYF
TGCGCCAGCAGTGAAAGGGAGCGTGGGGCGGGAGGGCTGGGGGCCAAAAACATTCAGTACTTC
>NA|TRBD1|TRBJ1-3|TRBV6-6
CASSYGRDSGNTIYF
TGTGCCAGCAGTTACGGCCGGGACAGCGGAAACACCATATATTTT
>many|NA|TRBJ2-1|TRBV7-9
CASINFNEQFF
TGTGCCAGCATTAATTTCAATGAGCAGTTCTTC
>NA|NA|TRBJ1-3|TRBV9
CASSVGSSHSGNTIYF
TGTGCCAGCAGCGTCGGTTCGTCTCACTCTGGAAACACCATATATTTT
>once|NA|TRBJ2-5|TRBV5-1
CASSLGQIQETQYF
TGCGCCAGCAGCTTGGGTCAGATCCAAGAGACCCAGTACTTC
>once|NA|TRBJ2-5|TRBV25-1
CASSDGGFETQYF
TGTGCCAGCAGTGATGGAGGTTTCGAGACCCAGTACTTC
>NA|TRBD2|TRBJ2-7|TRBV12-5
CASGLFAGVEEQYF
TGTGCTAGTGGTTTGTTTGCGGGAGTGGAGGAGCAGTACTTC
>NA|TRBD1|TRBJ1-2|TRBV29-1
CSVRTGLLGSDYGYTF
TGCAGCGTGCGGACAGGCCTATTAGGCTCGGACTATGGCTACACCTTC
>once|TRBD1|TRBJ1-4|TRBV19
CASKNEGALEKLFF
TGTGCCAGTAAAAACGAGGGGGCCTTGGAAAAACTGTTTTTT
>NA|NA|TRBJ1-2|TRBV7-2
CASSLEGQGMYGYTF
TGTGCCAGCAGCTTAGAGGGCCAGGGAATGTATGGCTACACCTTC
>NA|NA|TRBJ1-1|TRBV2
CASNPLGQPNTEAFF
TGTGCCAGCAATCCCCTAGGACAGCCGAACACTGAAGCTTTCTTT
>NA|NA|TRBJ2-7|TRBV27
CASSLRQRGGIYEQYF
TGTGCCAGCAGTTTACGCCAAAGGGGGGGAATCTACGAGCAGTACTTC
>NA|TRBD1|TRBJ1-1|TRBV28
CASSLGIDRGEGGGTEAFF
TGTGCCAGCAGTTTGGGGATAGACAGGGGGGAAGGGGGGGGCACTGAAGCTTTCTTT
>few|NA|TRBJ1-2|TRBV11-2
CATKATYGYTF
TGTGCCACCAAAGCTACCTATGGCTACACCTTC
>NA|TRBD1|TRBJ2-1|TRBV5-1
CASSFTGVSYNEQFF
TGCGCCAGCAGCTTTACAGGGGTCTCCTACAATGAGCAGTTCTTC
>NA|NA|TRBJ1-4|TRBV4-3
CASSQEALAGGPSIEKLFF
TGCGCCAGCAGCCAAGAAGCCCTAGCGGGAGGGCCCTCTATTGAAAAACTGTTTTTT
>NA|NA|TRBJ2-7|TRBV4-1
CASSLAAGGPYEQYF
TGCGCCAGCAGCCTCGCGGCAGGAGGTCCCTACGAGCAGTACTTC
>NA|TRBD1|TRBJ1-2|TRBV6-5
CASGRGSQLYGYTF
TGTGCCAGCGGCAGGGGGTCTCAGTTGTATGGCTACACCTTC
>NA|TRBD2|TRBJ2-3|TRBV6-2/TRBV6-3
CASSYSGLAGTDTQYF
TGTGCCAGCAGTTACTCGGGACTAGCCGGCACAGATACGCAGTATTTT
>many|NA|TRBJ2-7|TRBV7-8
CASSLIGSSYEQYF
TGTGCCAGCAGCTTAATCGGGAGCTCCTACGAGCAGTACTTC
>NA|NA|TRBJ1-1|TRBV18
CASSPQQELNTEAFF
TGTGCCAGCTCACCCCAACAGGAGTTGAACACTGAAGCTTTCTTT
>NA|TRBD2|TRBJ2-7|TRBV4-2
CASSPTSGASYEQYF
TGTGCCAGCAGCCCAACTAGCGGGGCCTCCTACGAGCAGTACTTC
>NA|TRBD1|TRBJ1-3|TRBV9
CASSVAPGTGTGNTIYF
TGTGCCAGCAGCGTAGCGCCCGGGACAGGGACTGGAAACACCATATATTTT
>once|NA|TRBJ1-5|TRBV6-5
CASSYGTPYSNQPQHF
TGTGCCAGCAGTTACGGGACACCGTATAGCAATCAGCCCCAGCATTTT
>once|TRBD2|TRBJ2-3|TRBV18
CASSPRTSGYTDTQYF
TGTGCCAGCTCACCAAGGACTAGCGGATACACAGATACGCAGTATTTT
>NA|TRBD1|TRBJ1-2|TRBV19
CASRQGAYPNYGYTF
TGTGCCAGTCGACAGGGGGCCTATCCCAACTATGGCTACACCTTC
>NA|TRBD1|TRBJ1-2|TRBV28
CASRQGGSNYGYTF
TGTGCCAGCAGACAAGGGGGCTCTAACTATGGCTACACCTTC
>NA|NA|TRBJ1-2|TRBV30
CAWRGGFARGYTF
TGTGCCTGGAGAGGCGGGTTCGCCCGGGGCTACACCTTC
>NA|NA|TRBJ1-4|TRBV7-9
CASSSGTSTNEKLFF
TGTGCCAGCAGCTCCGGGACATCGACTAATGAAAAACTGTTTTTT
>NA|NA|TRBJ2-3|TRBV11-3
CASSLNSRTDTQYF
TGTGCCAGCAGCTTAAACTCACGCACAGATACGCAGTATTTT
>NA|TRBD1|TRBJ1-4|TRBV5-1
CASGQTGGAIEKLFF
TGCGCCAGCGGTCAAACAGGGGGCGCGATTGAAAAACTGTTTTTT
>NA|TRBD2|TRBJ2-1|TRBV5-3
CARSLAVIAGYNEQFF
TGTGCCAGAAGCTTGGCCGTAATAGCGGGGTACAATGAGCAGTTCTTC
>once|TRBD1|TRBJ1-6|TRBV7-8
CASSKRTGLYNSPLHF
TGTGCCAGCAGCAAAAGGACAGGCCTATATAATTCACCCCTCCACTTT
>NA|TRBD2|TRBJ2-5|TRBV7-2
CASSAQTGTSGGGQYF
TGTGCCAGCAGCGCCCAAACCGGGACTAGCGGGGGGGGTCAGTACTTC
>NA|NA|TRBJ2-5|TRBV11-3
CASSLDRHREETQYF
TGTGCCAGCAGCTTAGATCGACATAGGGAGGAGACCCAGTACTTC
>NA|NA|TRBJ2-7|TRBV11-2
CASSLDLYEQYF
TGTGCCAGCAGCTTAGATCTTTACGAGCAGTACTTC
>NA|TRBD2|TRBJ2-7|TRBV6-5
CASTNAGSGPGGSF
TGTGCCAGCACTAACGCCGGTAGCGGGCCCGGGGGAAGCTTC
>NA|NA|TRBJ2-3|TRBV7-2
CASSFTGTDTQYF
TGTGCCAGCAGCTTTACAGGCACAGATACGCAGTATTTT
>NA|NA|TRBJ2-3|TRBV7-2
CASSALGGPDTQYF
TGTGCCAGCAGCGCACTAGGAGGGCCAGATACGCAGTATTTT